Shown below are 25 T cell receptor beta chains from a single sample sequenced in a study of T cells in Graves' hyperthyroidism and ophthalmopathy. Authors of the study amplified TCR beta CDR3 regions from RNA transcripts. A set of HTBI primers served as the primers for a first-round RT-PCR of the TCR CDR3. MiXCR, applied by TCRdb to the multiplex PCR reads, yields one record per CDR3 protein. Of around 490,000 distinct CDR3 sequences listed, around 20% are singletons. The sequencing input was blood. These receptors came from a man aged 40-49 years with Graves' ophthalmopathy.

This clonotype was found a few times. J is TRBJ2-5 and V is TRBV27; D gene uncertain. V lost 6 bases, J lost 1 base, and 9 bases lay in between. Germline-derived CDR1 and CDR2 are MNHEY and SMNVEV (reference sequence). This CDR3 contains 13 residues. This CDR3 reads CASSRRFQETQYF. CDR3 DNA sequence: TGTGCCAGCAGCCGCAGGTTCCAAGAGACCCAGTACTTC.

This clonotype has a count of ten or more. The gene calls are TRBV12-3 or TRBV12-4 and TRBJ2-3; the D is unclear. Between the trimmed V and J ends, which lost 9 bases and 3 bases, there was a span of 10 bases. CDR3 length equals 12 residues. CDR3: CASIRATDTQYF. Here the CDR3 DNA reads TGTGCCAGTATACGGGCGACAGATACGCAGTATTTT.

This clonotype was detected ten times or more. The DNA of the CDR3 is TGCGCCAGCAGCTTGGACGCCTCACGGAGCGAGCAGTACTTC. Amino acids: CASSLDASRSEQYF. This chain uses TRBV5-1 with TRBJ2-7; D is unclear. This CDR3 has 14 residues. Germline-derived CDR1 and CDR2 are SGHRS and YFSETQ. V lost 0 bases to trimming and J lost 6 bases, with 13 bases between them.

The V gene is TRBV3-1, the J gene TRBJ2-7; D tentatively reads TRBD1 or TRBD2 (5 bases each). Germline V gives CDR1 LGHDT, CDR2 YNNKEL (reference sequence). The V end lost 4 bases, the J end lost 4 bases, and 11 bases lay between the germline ends. This CDR3 has 13 amino acids. CDR3 bases: TGTGCCAGCAGCCCGGGGCCCCAGTACGAGCAGTACTTC. Encoded protein: CASSPGPQYEQYF.

The rearrangement uses TRBV6-1 and TRBJ1-5; perhaps TRBD1 as D (6 bases). V was trimmed by 3 bases and J by 11 bases, leaving 14 bases between them. Germline-derived CDR1 and CDR2 are MNHNS and SASEGT. This CDR3 region has 13 residues. The CDR3 nucleotides read TGTGCCAGCAGTGAGCAGGGGTCAAGGGCCCAGCATTTT. Amino acid sequence: CASSEQGSRAQHF.

This clonotype turned up a few times. A much bigger clone sits one base away, suggesting this may be a read error. V and J are TRBV24-1 and TRBJ2-6; D gene unclear. The CDR3 runs to 17 residues. CDR1 and CDR2 from the germline V gene are KGHDR and SFDVKD. CDR3 region: CVTSVLVEASGANVLTF. In nucleotides, the CDR3 is TGTGTCACCAGTGTCCTAGTCGAAGCTTCTGGGGCCAACGTCCTGACTTTC.

This clonotype was counted at least ten times. The chain joins TRBV4-1 to TRBJ2-7; D is undetermined. The CDR3 has 14 amino acids. The V gene's germline CDR1 is MGHRA and CDR2 YSYEKL. With 2 bases removed from V and 1 base from J, the gap between germline ends came to 9 bases. This CDR3 reads CASSQSQLSYEQYF. CDR3 bases: TGCGCCAGCAGCCAATCACAGTTATCCTACGAGCAGTACTTC.

This clonotype was found a few times. The chain combines TRBV9 with TRBJ2-7; the match to TRBD1 covers 9 bases. CDR3 length: 16 residues. V was pared by 4 bases and J by 2 bases, with 10 bases of the junction left unmatched. Per the germline V gene, CDR1 is SGDLS and CDR2 is YYNGEE. CDR3 DNA sequence: TGTGCCAGCAGCCAAGGGTTCGGACAGGGGACCTACGAGCAGTACTTC. Translating it yields CASSQGFGQGTYEQYF.

The table lists this clonotype with a few counts. The chain is built from TRBV7-2 and TRBJ1-1, with D unclear. The CDR3 extends over 14 amino acids. From germline, CDR1 is SGHTA and CDR2 FQGNSA. V was cut by 3 bases and J by 4 bases, with 12 bases left in between. The DNA for the CDR3 is TGTGCCAGCAGCTTCCGGGTTTTGGGCACTGAAGCTTTCTTT. Translation: CASSFRVLGTEAFF.

The sample holds many counts of this clonotype. The chain carries TRBV2 and TRBJ2-3, with D perhaps TRBD1 (6 bases). The CDR3 runs to 14 residues. V gave up 3 bases and J gave up 3 bases, with 10 bases separating them. CDR1 is SNHLY, CDR2 FYNNEI, per germline. Written as DNA, the CDR3 is TGTGCCAGCAGTGAGGGCAGGGGAACAGATACGCAGTATTTT. Amino acids: CASSEGRGTDTQYF.

There are many counts of this clonotype. V gene TRBV20-1 combines with J gene TRBJ1-3; perhaps TRBD1 as D (5 bases). Germline lookup yields CDR1 DFQATT and CDR2 SNEGSKA (reference sequence). CDR3 length equals 14 residues. Trimming cost V 4 bases and J 0 bases, with 10 bases left between them. CDR3 loop: CSATGHLSGNTIYF. Here the CDR3 DNA reads TGCAGTGCTACAGGACACCTCTCTGGAAACACCATATATTTT.

This clonotype was detected only a few times. The chain employs TRBV30 and TRBJ2-1; 7 bases line up with TRBD2. Trimming at V came to 0 bases and at J to 10 bases, leaving 6 bases not matched to a gene. The CDR3 length is 13 residues. Germline values: CDR1 GTSNPN, CDR2 SVGIG (reference sequence). The DNA of the CDR3 is TGTGCCTGGAGTGTACGGGGGGATAAGGAGCAGTTCTTC. Encoded protein: CAWSVRGDKEQFF.

This clonotype has a handful of counts. V gene TRBV11-1 combines with J gene TRBJ2-1, with D perhaps TRBD2 (6 bases). Trimming took off 3 bases at V and 15 bases at J, with 12 bases between the two ends. This CDR3 spans 11 amino acids. Germline lookup yields CDR1 SGHAT and CDR2 FQDESV (reference sequence). CDR3 loop: CASSFTDYPFF. For the CDR3, the DNA is TGTGCCAGCAGCTTCACGGACTACCCGTTCTTC.

V usage is TRBV6-2 or TRBV6-3 and J usage is TRBJ1-4; D unresolved. CDR3 length: 16 residues. Germline V gene sequence: CDR1 MNHEY, CDR2 SVGEGT. V lost 5 bases, J lost 5 bases, and 18 bases lay in between. CDR3 nucleotides: TGTGCCAGCAGTAGCCCCAGGACCGAGGCGAATGAAAAACTGTTTTTT. Protein: CASSSPRTEANEKLFF.

The J gene is TRBJ2-7, the V gene TRBV5-8; 7 nucleotides line up with TRBD2. The J call is in doubt because the DNA end fits TRBJ2-1 better. Germline V gene sequence: CDR1 SGHTS, CDR2 YDEGEE. This CDR3 is 15 amino acids long. The CDR3 reads CASSWGEGISYEQFF. In nucleotides, the CDR3 is TGTGCCAGCAGCTGGGGGGAGGGGATCTCCTACGAGCAGTTCTTC.

This clonotype was counted at least ten times. The chain is built from TRBV20-1 and TRBJ2-5; D unclear. V lost 4 bases, J lost 4 bases, and 10 bases lay in between. Germline assignment: CDR1 DFQATT and CDR2 SNEGSKA (reference sequence). The length of the CDR3 is 12 residues. As DNA, the CDR3 is TGCAGTGCTACTCTCCGACGAGAGACCCAGTACTTC. Translation gives CSATLRRETQYF.

The sample holds a few counts of this clonotype. The rearrangement uses TRBV5-6 and TRBJ2-3; D may be TRBD2 (6 bases). V lost 3 bases to trimming and J lost 4 bases, with 9 bases between them. The CDR3 is made up of 13 amino acids. Germline lookup yields CDR1 SGHDT and CDR2 YYEEEE. The CDR3 sequence: CASSSTGADTQYF. The CDR3 DNA reads TGTGCCAGCAGCTCGACGGGGGCAGATACGCAGTATTTT. The variable domain in full, completed from reference TRBV5-6 and TRBJ2-3, reads DAGVTQSPTHLIKTRGQQVTLRCSPKSGHDTVSWYQQALGQGPQFIFQYYEEEERQRGNFPDRFSGHQFPNYSSELNVNALLLGDSALYLCASSSTGADTQYFGPGTRLTVL.

This clonotype was recorded a few times. The rearrangement joins TRBV6-5 to TRBJ2-3; no firm D call. This CDR3 spans 12 amino acids. Germline V gives CDR1 MNHEY, CDR2 SVGAGI. V lost 2 bases, J lost 2 bases, and 2 bases lay in between. DNA for the CDR3: TGTGCCAGCAGTTACACCACAGATACGCAGTATTTT. Translated: CASSYTTDTQYF.

CDR3 bases: TGCGCCAGCAGCTGGGAGGGGACAGGTTATGATGGCTACACCTTC. As protein: CASSWEGTGYDGYTF. This sequence joins TRBV5-1 and TRBJ1-2; 8 nucleotides agree with TRBD1. There are 15 residues in the CDR3. The germline gives CDR1 SGHRS, CDR2 YFSETQ. J gave up 6 bases and V 3 bases, and 10 bases lay outside the gene matches.

The chain uses TRBV18 and TRBJ2-1; 14 bases match TRBD2. V lost 5 bases, J lost 5 bases, and 2 bases stayed unmatched. CDR1 and CDR2 (germline): KGHSH, LQKENI. There are 15 residues in the CDR3. The CDR3 region is CASSGTSGGNNEQFF. The CDR3 nucleotides are TGTGCCAGCTCAGGGACTAGCGGGGGAAACAATGAGCAGTTCTTC.

CDR3 nucleotide sequence: TGTGCCAGCAGCGTGACAGACTATAATTCACCCCTCCACTTT. This translates into CASSVTDYNSPLHF. This chain uses TRBV9 with TRBJ1-6, with D possibly matching TRBD1 (5 bases). The V and J ends lost 2 bases and 3 bases respectively, with 6 bases between them. The CDR3 totals 14 residues. Germline V gives CDR1 SGDLS, CDR2 YYNGEE.

The CDR3 region is CAISDNRGGTDTQYF. Here the CDR3 DNA reads TGTGCCATCAGTGATAACAGGGGGGGGACAGATACGCAGTATTTT. V usage is TRBV10-3 and J usage is TRBJ2-3, with a tentative D call TRBD1 (8 bases). This CDR3 comprises 15 residues. V was clipped by 3 bases and J by 3 bases, with 13 bases between them. CDR1 ENHRY and CDR2 SYGVKD come from the germline V gene.

The chain joins TRBV5-1 to TRBJ1-1; 8 nucleotides align to TRBD1. V lost 0 bases and J lost 0; bases outside the gene matches: 7. The CDR3 has 17 amino acids. CDR1 SGHRS and CDR2 YFSETQ come from the germline V gene. The CDR3 is CASSLGTGPILNTEAFF. CDR3 sequence (DNA): TGCGCCAGCAGCTTGGGGACAGGGCCGATTTTGAACACTGAAGCTTTCTTT.

This clonotype has just a few counts. The chain uses TRBV7-9 and TRBJ2-3, with D perhaps matching TRBD2 (6 bases). V shed 10 bases and J shed 1 base, with 15 bases lying between them. The germline V gene has CDR1 SEHNR and CDR2 FQNEAQ (reference sequence). The CDR3 is 14 amino acids. The CDR3 loop reads CATSGDSGTDTQYF. The CDR3 DNA follows: TGTGCCACCTCGGGGGATTCAGGCACAGATACGCAGTATTTT.

V and J are TRBV6-1 and TRBJ2-3, with D perhaps matching TRBD2 (6 bases). Trimming cost V 10 bases and J 9 bases, with 11 bases left between them. Germline CDR1 is MNHNS and CDR2 is SASEGT. The length of the CDR3 is 10 residues. DNA of the CDR3: TGTGCCACCTCGGGGGACACGCAGTATTTT. It encodes CATSGDTQYF.